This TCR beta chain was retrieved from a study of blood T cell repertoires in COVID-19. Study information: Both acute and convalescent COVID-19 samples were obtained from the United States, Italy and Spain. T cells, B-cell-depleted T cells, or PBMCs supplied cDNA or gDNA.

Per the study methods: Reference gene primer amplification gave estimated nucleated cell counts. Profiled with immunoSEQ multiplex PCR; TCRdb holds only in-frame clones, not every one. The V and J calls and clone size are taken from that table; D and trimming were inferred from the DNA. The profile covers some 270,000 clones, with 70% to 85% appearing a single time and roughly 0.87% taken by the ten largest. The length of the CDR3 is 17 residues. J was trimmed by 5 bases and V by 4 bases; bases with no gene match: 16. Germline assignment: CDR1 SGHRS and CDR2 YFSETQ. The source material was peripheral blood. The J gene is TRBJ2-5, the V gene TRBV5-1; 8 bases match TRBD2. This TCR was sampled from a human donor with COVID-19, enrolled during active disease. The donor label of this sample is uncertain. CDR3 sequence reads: CASSPLWGAGGTETQYF. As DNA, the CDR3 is TGCGCCAGCAGCCCGCTTTGGGGCGCGGGAGGAACGGAGACCCAGTACTTC.